This T cell receptor (beta chain) was sequenced in a study of blood T cells in healthy people across ages (dated by TCRdb to between 2015 and 2017). About the full investigation: In model experiments, template switching captured about one uniquely barcoded TCR beta cDNA molecule for every two T cells. Age-related changes in TCR beta repertoire diversity were measured in the study by deep sequencing normalized with unique cDNA molecular identifiers. The donors were divided into four age groups: young (average around 16 years), middle-aged (approximately 39), aged (roughly 60) and long-lived (roughly 82). To avoid experimental bias, donors of different ages were spread randomly across the sequencing lanes. The study analyzed two additional independent replicas of 1 million unique cDNA reads from the same blood draw for two donors, one aged 18 to 29 and one aged 80 or older.

The library relied on 5' RACE. The reads were generated on an Illumina HiSeq 2500. The second PCR ran for roughly 7 to 12 cycles and used a J-beta primer mix along with a sample-barcoded 5' primer. Each TCR beta cDNA molecule received a unique molecular identifier from a template-switch 5' adaptor carrying 12 random nucleotides. Each sample yielded at least 2.5 million CDR3-containing paired-end reads. First-strand cDNA was synthesized from all RNA with the Mint cDNA synthesis kit, primed by a TRBC-specific oligonucleotide. After uracil-DNA glycosylase treatment, a first 18-cycle PCR used universal primers M1SS and BC2_uni_R on all cDNA. The original methods were these. For normalization, 1 million high-quality reads, each with a distinct molecular identifier, were randomly selected from each sample. Reads sharing molecular identifiers were discarded rather than binned into consensus sequences. MiTCR, set to a Q25 quality threshold and the strictest error-elimination algorithm, was used for CDR3 identification, clonotype clustering and error correction. A nonparametric unseen species model using Euler transformation provided a lower-bound estimate of total TCR beta diversity. TCRdb handled the public reads itself, with Q25 trimming in fastp and clone calling in MiXCR, and kept productive beta chains. One record per CDR3 amino acid sequence lists the most common genes and DNA. The V and J calls and clone size are TCRdb's, not the authors'. In this sample the table shows roughly 2 million distinct CDR3 sequences, roughly 52% of which occur a single time. The top ten constitute around 2.1% of the sample.

Summary of the overall study and its limitations: Since profiling was done on bulk unsorted PBMCs, naive and antigen-experienced compartments could not be conclusively compared. The CMV infection status of donors was not known, potentially confounding age-related changes in expanded clonotypes. A strong correlation was found between observed TCR beta diversity and the percentage of naive T cells measured by flow cytometry. Observed TCR beta diversity per million T cells fell roughly linearly with age, and a significant reduction was already apparent by age roughly 40. Total diversity estimates from one million sequenced T cells were considered lower bounds and underestimates. Compared with the aged group, more naive CD4+ T cells, fewer expanded clones and increased TCR diversity were shown by the long-lived group, suggesting age selection.

Systemically healthy Caucasian individuals from Russia, 35 to 40 in total and aged about 6 to 90 years, were included as donors. Approximately 9.3 milliliters of peripheral blood were drawn from each donor into EDTA-treated Vacutainer tubes. PBMCs were isolated by Ficoll-Paque density-gradient centrifugation, with at least 6 million obtained per sample. Total RNA was extracted from PBMCs with Trizol reagent, with at least 5 micrograms obtained per sample. The percentages of naive CD45RAhigh/CD27high T cells were determined by flow cytometry on a PBMC aliquot from every donor. The CDR3, cysteine through phenylalanine, is 16 amino acids long. Just CDR3 DNA is preserved here, 48 bases in frame from base 1. The germline V gene sets CDR1 to MNHEY and CDR2 to SVGEGT. V was cut back by 2 bases and J by 5 bases, leaving a gap of 19 bases between them. On this clonotype itself: Its specific antigen is unknown. Per-nucleotide qualities are absent, and no much larger clonotype sits a single base away.

Recombination joined TRBV6-2 or TRBV6-3 with TRBJ2-7; TRBD1 is possibly the D segment (5 matching bases). The origin of this receptor is a middle-aged woman in good health. The sample consisted of blood. The CDR3 region: CASSYRTLQGGDEQYF. The sequence in DNA is TGTGCCAGCAGTTACAGGACCTTGCAGGGCGGCGACGAGCAGTACTTC.